This paragraph covers one T cell receptor (beta chain) sequence. What it recognizes is unknown. This sample is part of a study of T cell responses to AZD1222 COVID-19 vaccine. TCRdb keeps only in-frame clones here, not all; method: immunoSEQ multiplex PCR. This repertoire shows hundreds of thousands of clones, around 92% found once; its top ten account for approximately 0.52%. With V trimmed by 1 base and J by 6 bases, 6 bases remained unmatched. From germline, CDR1 is LGHNA and CDR2 YSLEER. This CDR3 contains 15 residues. Findings and caveats of the study: Spike was spanned by vaccine-associated CD4 TCRs, with dominance at 160-218 and 743-854. Increased Spike-specific TCR breadth and depth were observed after two AZD1222 doses. Sampling that yielded the repertoires occurred only after the peak T cell response.

The chain joins TRBV4-3 to TRBJ2-4; 7 nucleotides align to TRBD2. The receptor comes from an adult who received the AZD1222 COVID-19 vaccine. The sample here was peripheral blood, taken 28 days after the second AZD1222 dose. CDR3 DNA sequence: TGCGCCAGCAGCCAAGGGGCGGGAGAACCAAACATTCAGTACTTC. It is translated as CASSQGAGEPNIQYF.